This note documents a single TCR beta chain sequence. These data originate in a study of blood T cell repertoires in COVID-19. Study as a whole: Acute-phase and convalescent COVID-19 samples originated in the United States, Italy and Spain. From T cells, B-cell-depleted T cells, or PBMCs came the material, which was cDNA or gDNA.

The CDR3 is 17 amino acids. The V end lost 5 bases, the J end lost 3 bases, and 19 bases lay between the germline ends. The germline V gene encodes CDR1 SGHTA and CDR2 FQGNSA. In the source study's methods: Reference gene primers were amplified, and this amplification served to estimate nucleated cell counts. Libraries were prepared by immunoSEQ multiplex PCR; TCRdb keeps only in-frame clonotypes and omits some of them. The DNA was the basis for D and trimming; V, J and clone size are from that table. The table lists some 190,000 clones, over 75% of them singletons. The source material was peripheral blood. The source of this sequence is a man aged 55 to 69 with acute or convalescent COVID-19. This chain joins TRBV7-2 and TRBJ2-2; D perhaps matches TRBD2 (5 bases). The DNA of the CDR3 is TGTGCCAGCAGCCCCCTCGTACGGGGTCGGGACACCGGGGAGCTGTTTTTT. Its protein product is CASSPLVRGRDTGELFF. The entire variable domain, with the rest obtained from reference TRBV7-2 and TRBJ2-2, is as follows: GAGVSQSPSNKVTEKGKDVELRCDPISGHTALYWYRQSLGQGLEFLIYFQGNSAPDKSGLPSDRFSAERTGGSVSTLTIQRTQQEDSAVYLCASSPLVRGRDTGELFFGEGSRLTVL.